The text below deals with one TCR beta chain. Antigen unknown. From its re-call of the 5' RACE reads, TCRdb lists each CDR3 protein once, without DNA. The sample yields 550,000 to 600,000 distinct CDR3 sequences, of which the top ten take up 3% to 4.5%. This entry comes from a study of T cells expressing NK-cell markers. The overall study: Out of eight donors sequenced, seven tested HCMV-seropositive and the remaining one seronegative. Study-wide points: In several donors, these clonotypes also led the CD3+CD56-NKG2C+ fraction.

Germline V gene data show CDR1 as DFQATT and CDR2 as SNEGSKA (reference sequence). The CDR3 length is 17 residues. Sequenced material: blood T cells: a sorted CD56 or NKG2C T cell subset, CD4+ or CD8+ T cells, or bulk PBMC T cells (not recorded which). The chain links TRBV20-1 to TRBJ1-1; TCRdb selects TRBD1, and the lack of DNA leaves this call unchecked. This TCR was sampled from a man younger than 30 in good health. The CDR3 sequence is CSAREHRGRRVNTEAFF.